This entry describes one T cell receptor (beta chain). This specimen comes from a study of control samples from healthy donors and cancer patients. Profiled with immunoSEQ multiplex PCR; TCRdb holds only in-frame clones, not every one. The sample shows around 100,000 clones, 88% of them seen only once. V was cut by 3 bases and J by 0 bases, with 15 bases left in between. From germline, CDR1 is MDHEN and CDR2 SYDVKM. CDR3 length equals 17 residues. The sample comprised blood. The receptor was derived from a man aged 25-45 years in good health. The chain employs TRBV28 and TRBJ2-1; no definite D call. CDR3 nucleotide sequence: TGTGCCAGCAGTTTTCAATGGAAGAGGCCCTCCTACAATGAGCAGTTCTTC. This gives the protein CASSFQWKRPSYNEQFF. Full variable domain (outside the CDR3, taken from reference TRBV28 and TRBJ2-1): DVKVTQSSRYLVKRTGEKVFLECVQDMDHENMFWYRQDPGLGLRLIYFSYDVKMKEKGDIPEGYSVSREKKERFSLILESASTNQTSMYLCASSFQWKRPSYNEQFFGPGTRLTVL.